A single sample gave rise to the 6 T cell receptor beta chains below, sequenced in a study of T cell repertoires in cytomegalovirus infection. One entry per CDR3 protein results from TCRdb running MiXCR on the reads. This table has approximately 500,000 distinct CDR3 sequences, 15% to 20% appearing once. Source material: CD8+ T cells from PBMCs. These receptors all stem from a human donor in good health (CMV status not recorded). Some clones in this sample may be carry-over from other donors' samples.

The table lists this clonotype with many counts. The chain links TRBV12-3 or TRBV12-4 to TRBJ1-1, with a weak D call TRBD1 (5 bases). This CDR3 is built from 15 residues. V was pared by 5 bases and J by 0 bases, with 13 bases between. Here the CDR3 reads CASSPMGLLNTEAFF. The CDR3 nucleotides read TGTGCCAGCAGTCCCATGGGGCTATTGAACACTGAAGCTTTCTTT.

The sample holds many counts of this clonotype. V gene TRBV12-3 or TRBV12-4 combines with J gene TRBJ2-5, with 13 bases lining up with TRBD2. The junction had 10 bases not matched to a gene; V was cut back by 5 bases and J by 7 bases. There are 16 residues in the CDR3. DNA for the CDR3: TGTGCCAGCAGTACGACTAGCGGGAGGCCCCGGGGGACCCAGTACTTC. The encoded protein is CASSTTSGRPRGTQYF.

This clonotype has just a few counts. CDR3: CASSEWENNEQFF. CDR3 bases: TGTGCCAGCAGTGAATGGGAAAACAATGAGCAGTTCTTC. V usage is TRBV2 and J usage is TRBJ2-1; D unclear. Deletions cut 2 bases from V and 5 bases from J, with 7 bases between. The CDR3 spans 13 residues. Looked up from germline, CDR1 is SNHLY and CDR2 is FYNNEI.

The table lists this clonotype with many counts. The chain uses TRBV12-3 or TRBV12-4 and TRBJ2-5; 9 nucleotides agree with TRBD2. This CDR3 contains 16 residues. Unmatched junction bases numbered 8, after V lost 1 base and J lost 5 bases. The DNA of the CDR3 is TGTGCCAGCAGTTTAGAGGCTAGCGGGGTAGTCGAGACCCAGTACTTC. It is translated as CASSLEASGVVETQYF.

This clonotype came up many times. The J gene is TRBJ1-5, the V gene TRBV12-3 or TRBV12-4; D is possibly TRBD1 (5 bases). The ends were cut back, 2 bases at V and 7 bases at J, with 12 bases in the middle. The CDR3 sequence is 14 residues long. The CDR3 region has the DNA TGTGCCAGCAGTTTAAGGGACCCAACCCAGCCCCAGCATTTT. It is translated as CASSLRDPTQPQHF.

The chain's CDR3 is CASSEGSSGSVDNEQFF. DNA of the CDR3: TGTGCCAGCAGTGAAGGGTCCAGCGGGAGTGTCGACAATGAGCAGTTCTTC. The V and J genes are TRBV25-1 and TRBJ2-1, with 8 bases fitting TRBD2. V lost 2 bases and J lost 5; bases outside the gene matches: 11. Per germline, CDR1 MGHDK and CDR2 SYGVNS. The CDR3 covers 17 residues.